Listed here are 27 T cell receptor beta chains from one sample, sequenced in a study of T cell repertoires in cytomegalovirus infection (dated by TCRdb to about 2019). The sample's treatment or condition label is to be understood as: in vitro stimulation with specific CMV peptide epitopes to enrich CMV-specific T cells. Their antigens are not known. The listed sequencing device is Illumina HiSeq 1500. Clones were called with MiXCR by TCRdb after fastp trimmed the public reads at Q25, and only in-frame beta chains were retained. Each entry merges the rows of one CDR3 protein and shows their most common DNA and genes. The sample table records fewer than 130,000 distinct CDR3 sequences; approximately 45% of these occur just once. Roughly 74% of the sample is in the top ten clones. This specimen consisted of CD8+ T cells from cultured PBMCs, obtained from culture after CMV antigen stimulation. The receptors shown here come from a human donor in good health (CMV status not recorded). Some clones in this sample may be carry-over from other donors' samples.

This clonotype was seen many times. The CDR3 DNA reads TGTGCCAGCGGCTGGGGGGGAACCTACGAGCAGTACTTC. Protein sequence: CASGWGGTYEQYF. The gene calls are TRBV7-2 and TRBJ2-7; 7 bases match TRBD2. CDR3 length: 13 residues. V lost 8 bases and J lost 2; bases outside the gene matches: 6. Per the germline V gene, CDR1 is SGHTA and CDR2 is FQGNSA.

The CDR3 protein is CASRPWAASNQPQHF. As DNA, the CDR3 is TGTGCCAGTAGACCTTGGGCAGCTAGCAATCAGCCCCAGCATTTT. This sequence joins TRBV19 and TRBJ1-5; no clear D gene. V shed 6 bases and J shed 0 bases, with 12 bases lying between them. Per germline, CDR1 LNHDA and CDR2 SQIVND (reference sequence). CDR3 size: 15 residues.

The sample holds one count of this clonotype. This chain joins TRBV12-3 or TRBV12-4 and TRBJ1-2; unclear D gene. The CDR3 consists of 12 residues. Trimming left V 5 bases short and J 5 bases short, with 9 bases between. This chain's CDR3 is CASSTTEYGYTF. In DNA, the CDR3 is TGTGCCAGCAGTACGACGGAGTATGGCTACACCTTC.

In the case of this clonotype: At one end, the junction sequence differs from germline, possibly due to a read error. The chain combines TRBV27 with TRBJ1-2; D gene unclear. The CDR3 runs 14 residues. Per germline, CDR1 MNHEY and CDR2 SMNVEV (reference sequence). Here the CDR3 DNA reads TGTGCCAGCAGTATATCGATGCTAAACTATGGCTACACCTTC. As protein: CASSISMLNYGYTF.

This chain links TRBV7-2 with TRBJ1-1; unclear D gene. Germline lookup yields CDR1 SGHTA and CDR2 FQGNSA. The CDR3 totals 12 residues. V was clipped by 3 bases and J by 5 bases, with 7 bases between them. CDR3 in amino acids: CASSFGVTEAFF. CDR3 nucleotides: TGTGCCAGCAGCTTTGGGGTTACTGAAGCTTTCTTT.

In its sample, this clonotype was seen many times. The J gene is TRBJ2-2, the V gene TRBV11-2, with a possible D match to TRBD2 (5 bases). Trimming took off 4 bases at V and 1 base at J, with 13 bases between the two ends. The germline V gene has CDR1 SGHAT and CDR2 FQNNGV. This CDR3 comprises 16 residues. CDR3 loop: CASSSWTELNTGELFF. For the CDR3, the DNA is TGTGCCAGCAGCTCCTGGACTGAGCTGAACACCGGGGAGCTGTTTTTT.

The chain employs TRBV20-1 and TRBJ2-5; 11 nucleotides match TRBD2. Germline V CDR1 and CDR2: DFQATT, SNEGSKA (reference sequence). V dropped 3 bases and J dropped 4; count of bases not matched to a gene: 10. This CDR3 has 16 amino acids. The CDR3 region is CSASVTSGGPGETQYF. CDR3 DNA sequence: TGCAGTGCTAGCGTCACTAGCGGGGGCCCAGGAGAGACCCAGTACTTC.

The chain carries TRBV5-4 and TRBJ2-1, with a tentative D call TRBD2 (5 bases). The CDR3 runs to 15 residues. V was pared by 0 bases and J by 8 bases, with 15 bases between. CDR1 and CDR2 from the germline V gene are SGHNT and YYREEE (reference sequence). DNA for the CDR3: TGTGCCAGCAGCTTGGGACTGGGCCAGGAGGATGAGCAGTTCTTC. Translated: CASSLGLGQEDEQFF.

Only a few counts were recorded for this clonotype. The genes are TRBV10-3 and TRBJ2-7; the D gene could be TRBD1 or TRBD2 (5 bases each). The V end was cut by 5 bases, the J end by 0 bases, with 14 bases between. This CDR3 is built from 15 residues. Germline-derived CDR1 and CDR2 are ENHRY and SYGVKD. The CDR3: CAISNLGESSYEQYF. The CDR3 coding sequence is TGTGCCATCAGTAACCTGGGGGAGAGCTCCTACGAGCAGTACTTC.

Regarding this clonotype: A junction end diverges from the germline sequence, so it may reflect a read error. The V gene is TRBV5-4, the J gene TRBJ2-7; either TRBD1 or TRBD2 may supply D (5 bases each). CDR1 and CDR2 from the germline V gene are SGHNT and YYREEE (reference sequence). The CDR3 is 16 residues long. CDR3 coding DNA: TGTGCCAGCAGCCAGGTCTTGGGACGGAGCTCCTACGGGCAGTACTTC. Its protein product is CASSQVLGRSSYGQYF.

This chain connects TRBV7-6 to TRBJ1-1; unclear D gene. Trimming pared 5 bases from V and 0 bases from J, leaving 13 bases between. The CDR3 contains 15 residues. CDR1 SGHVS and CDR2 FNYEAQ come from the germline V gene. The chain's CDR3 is CASSRTDRVNTEAFF. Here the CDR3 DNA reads TGTGCCAGCAGCCGAACCGATCGGGTGAACACTGAAGCTTTCTTT.

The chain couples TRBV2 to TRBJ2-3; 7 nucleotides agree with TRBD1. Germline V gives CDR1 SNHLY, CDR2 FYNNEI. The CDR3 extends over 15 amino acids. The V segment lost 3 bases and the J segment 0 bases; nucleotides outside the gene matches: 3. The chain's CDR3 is CASSEGTVSTDTQYF. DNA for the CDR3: TGTGCCAGCAGTGAGGGGACAGTGAGCACAGATACGCAGTATTTT. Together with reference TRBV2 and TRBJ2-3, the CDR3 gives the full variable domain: EPEVTQTPSHQVTQMGQEVILRCVPISNHLYFYWYRQILGQKVEFLVSFYNNEISEKSEIFDDQFSVERPDGSNFTLKIRSTKLEDSAMYFCASSEGTVSTDTQYFGPGTRLTVL.

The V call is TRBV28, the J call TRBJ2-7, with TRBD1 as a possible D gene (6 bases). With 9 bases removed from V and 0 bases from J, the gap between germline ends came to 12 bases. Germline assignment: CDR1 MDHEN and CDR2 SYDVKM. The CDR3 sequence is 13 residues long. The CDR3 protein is CASRDTSSYEQYF. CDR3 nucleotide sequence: TGTGCCAGTCGGGACACAAGCTCCTACGAGCAGTACTTC.

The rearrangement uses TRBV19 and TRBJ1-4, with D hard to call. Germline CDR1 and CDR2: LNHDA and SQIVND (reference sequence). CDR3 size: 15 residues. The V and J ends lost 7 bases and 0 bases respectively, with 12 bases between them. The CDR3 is CASTIGPATNEKLFF. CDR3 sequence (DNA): TGTGCCAGTACCATCGGCCCTGCAACTAATGAAAAACTGTTTTTT.

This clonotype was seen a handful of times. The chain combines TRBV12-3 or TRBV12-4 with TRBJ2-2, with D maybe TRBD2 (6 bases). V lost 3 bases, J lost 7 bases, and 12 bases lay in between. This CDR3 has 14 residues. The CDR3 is CASSFGGDGGELFF. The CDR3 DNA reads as TGTGCCAGCAGTTTTGGAGGGGATGGCGGGGAGCTGTTTTTT.

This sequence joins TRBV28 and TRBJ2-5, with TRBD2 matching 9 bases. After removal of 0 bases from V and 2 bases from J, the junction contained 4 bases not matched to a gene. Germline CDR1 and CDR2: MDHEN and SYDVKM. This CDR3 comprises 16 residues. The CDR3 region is CASSLWLAGTQETQYF. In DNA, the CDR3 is TGTGCCAGCAGTTTATGGCTAGCGGGGACACAAGAGACCCAGTACTTC.

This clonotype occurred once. CDR3 protein: CASSLVVSYEQYF. CDR3 nucleotide sequence: TGTGCCAGCAGCTTGGTGGTTTCCTACGAGCAGTACTTC. The genes are TRBV5-5 and TRBJ2-7; D is unresolved. The CDR3 extends over 13 amino acids. Germline V lookup: CDR1 SGHKS, CDR2 YYEKEE (reference sequence). V dropped 0 bases and J dropped 1 base, with 5 bases sitting between them.

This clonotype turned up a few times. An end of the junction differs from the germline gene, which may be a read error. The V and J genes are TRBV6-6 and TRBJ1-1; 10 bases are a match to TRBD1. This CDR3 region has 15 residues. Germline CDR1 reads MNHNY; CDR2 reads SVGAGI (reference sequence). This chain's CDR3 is CASGQGVGWNPEAFF. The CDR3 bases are TGTGCCAGCGGACAGGGGGTGGGTTGGAACCCTGAAGCTTTCTTT.

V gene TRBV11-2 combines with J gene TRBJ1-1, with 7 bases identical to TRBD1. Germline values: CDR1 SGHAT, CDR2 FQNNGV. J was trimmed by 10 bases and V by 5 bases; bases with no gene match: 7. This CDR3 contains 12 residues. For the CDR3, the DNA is TGTGCCAGCAGCCCCGGGACAGTTGGAGCTTTCTTT. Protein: CASSPGTVGAFF.

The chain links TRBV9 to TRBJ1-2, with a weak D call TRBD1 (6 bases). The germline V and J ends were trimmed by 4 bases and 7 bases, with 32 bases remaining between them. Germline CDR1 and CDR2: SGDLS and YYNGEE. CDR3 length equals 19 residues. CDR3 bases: TGTGCCAGCAGCCCCGGGGCCTTGGGACAAGACCCCAAAAATTTTGGCTACACCTTC. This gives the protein CASSPGALGQDPKNFGYTF.

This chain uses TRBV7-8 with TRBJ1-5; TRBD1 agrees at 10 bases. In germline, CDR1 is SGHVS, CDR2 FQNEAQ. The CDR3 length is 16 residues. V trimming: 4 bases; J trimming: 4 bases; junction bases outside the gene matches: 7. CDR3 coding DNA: TGTGCCAGCAGCTCGCCGGGACAGGGGAGTAATCAGCCCCAGCATTTT. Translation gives CASSSPGQGSNQPQHF.

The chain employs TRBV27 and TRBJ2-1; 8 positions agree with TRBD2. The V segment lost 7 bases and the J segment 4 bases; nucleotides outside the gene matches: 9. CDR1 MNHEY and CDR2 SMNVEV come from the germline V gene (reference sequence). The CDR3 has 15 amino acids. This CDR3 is CASTWDGGEYNEQFF. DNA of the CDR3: TGTGCCAGCACCTGGGACGGGGGGGAGTACAATGAGCAGTTCTTC.

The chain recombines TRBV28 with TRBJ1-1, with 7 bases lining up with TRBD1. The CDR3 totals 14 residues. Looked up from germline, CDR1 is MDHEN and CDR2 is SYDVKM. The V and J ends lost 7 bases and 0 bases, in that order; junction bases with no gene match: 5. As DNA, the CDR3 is TGTGCCAGCACCACAGGGGAAATGAACACTGAAGCTTTCTTT. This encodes CASTTGEMNTEAFF.

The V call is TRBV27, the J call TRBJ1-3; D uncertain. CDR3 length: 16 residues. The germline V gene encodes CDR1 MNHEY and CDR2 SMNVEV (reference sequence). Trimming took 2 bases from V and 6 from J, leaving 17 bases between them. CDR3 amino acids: CASSLKGPGGENTIYF. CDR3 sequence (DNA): TGTGCCAGCAGTTTAAAGGGTCCGGGAGGCGAAAACACCATATATTTT.

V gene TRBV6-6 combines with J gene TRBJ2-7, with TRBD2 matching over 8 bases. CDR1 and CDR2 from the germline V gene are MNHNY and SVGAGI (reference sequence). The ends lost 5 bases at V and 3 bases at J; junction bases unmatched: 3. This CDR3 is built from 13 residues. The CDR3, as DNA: TGTGCCAGCAGTCCCCGGGGGGGCTACGAGCAGTACTTC. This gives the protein CASSPRGGYEQYF.

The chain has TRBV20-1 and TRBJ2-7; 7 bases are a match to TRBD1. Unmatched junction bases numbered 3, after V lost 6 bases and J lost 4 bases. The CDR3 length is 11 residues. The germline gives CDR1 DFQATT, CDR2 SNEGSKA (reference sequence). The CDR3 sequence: CSAGGMYEQYF. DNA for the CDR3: TGCAGTGCAGGGGGCATGTACGAGCAGTACTTC.

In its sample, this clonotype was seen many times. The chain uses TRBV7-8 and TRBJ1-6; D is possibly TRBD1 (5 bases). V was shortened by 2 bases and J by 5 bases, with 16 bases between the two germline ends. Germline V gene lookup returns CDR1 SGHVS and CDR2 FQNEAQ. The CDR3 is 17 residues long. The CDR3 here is CASSLWSGRADNSPLHF. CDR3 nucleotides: TGTGCCAGCAGCTTATGGTCAGGCAGGGCGGATAATTCACCCCTCCACTTT.